This T cell receptor (beta chain) stems from a study of vaccination and CD4 T cells after COVID-19. Findings of the study overall: A median 86.3% of convalescent patients' SARS-CoV-2-reactive clones emerged only after vaccination.

V gave up 2 bases and J gave up 7 bases, with 14 bases separating them. The CDR3 spans 15 residues. The Oncomine TCR Beta short-read assay generated sequence data from the DNA of cultured CD4+ T cells. Genomic DNA was taken out of cultured CD4+ T cells by extraction. TCRdb re-derived calls from the PCR reads in MiXCR, one entry per CDR3 protein. Found here are 12,000 to 15,000 distinct CDR3 sequences, roughly three fifths of them singletons; the top ten hold about 15%. As for this clonotype: Its antigen remains unidentified.

Treatment described: approximately 10-day PBMC culture with coronavirus spike peptide pools or control peptides (ViraFEST assay). Using peptide pools, antigen-specific T cells were expanded in ViraFEST before TCRs were sequenced. It was with approximately 9.7 IU/ml IL-2 and roughly 10 ug/ml peptide pools that 2.2 million or so PBMCs per well were cultured. The TCR was taken from a human donor who had recovered from COVID-19. The V call is TRBV12-3 or TRBV12-4, the J call TRBJ1-4, with a tentative D call TRBD1 (5 bases). What was sequenced was CD4+ T cells from blood, cultured in vitro. CDR3 sequence (DNA): TGTGCCAGCAGTTTAAACGGGGCAGTGGGTGAAAAACTGTTTTTT. Residues: CASSLNGAVGEKLFF.